This TCR beta chain derives from a study of blood T cell repertoires in COVID-19. Across the whole study: The United States, Italy and Spain supplied acute and convalescent COVID-19 samples.

Study processing details: Amplification from reference gene primers served as the basis for estimated nucleated cell counts. Clones were sequenced by immunoSEQ multiplex PCR, and TCRdb holds only the in-frame ones, with some missing. The V and J calls and clone size are taken from that table; D and trimming were inferred from the DNA. The sample has roughly 250,000 clones, less than 85% seen once. Germline CDR1 LGHNA, CDR2 YNFKEQ. The CDR3 contains 15 residues. V shed 1 base and J shed 3 bases, with 11 bases lying between them. The clonotype originates from a woman aged 80 or over with active or convalescent COVID-19. The chain links TRBV4-2 to TRBJ2-3; maybe TRBD1 (6 bases). Material for sequencing was peripheral blood. The CDR3 sequence is CASSQGTGLTDTQYF. CDR3 nucleotide sequence: TGTGCCAGCAGCCAAGGAACAGGGCTGACAGATACGCAGTATTTT.